This entry is about one TCR beta chain. Its antigen is still unknown. Method: immunoSEQ multiplex PCR; TCRdb's copy keeps in-frame clones and lacks some. The sample has hundreds of thousands of clones, around 96% seen once. This specimen comes from a study of shared clonotypes between healthy human individuals. Study-level results: Larger estimated richness was generally recorded for naive subsets relative to memory subsets.

Unmatched junction bases numbered 13, after V lost 10 bases and J lost 7 bases. Germline V gene sequence: CDR1 ENHRY, CDR2 SYGVKD. The length of the CDR3 is 15 residues. In the naive CD8 group, cells lacked CD45RO and were positively selected for CCR7, so terminally differentiated effector memory CD45RA+ cells were left out. The J gene is TRBJ2-7, the V gene TRBV10-3; TRBD2 agrees at 13 bases. Sequenced material: naive CD8+ T cells sorted from blood. The origin of this receptor is a man aged 25-45 years in good health. CDR3 coding DNA: TGTGCCACCATTCAGCGGACTAGCGGGAGTGATGAGCAGTACTTC. Residues: CATIQRTSGSDEQYF.